These T cell receptor beta chains were read from a single sample in a study of blood T cell repertoires in COVID-19. Here immunoSEQ multiplex PCR was the method, and the copy in TCRdb shows in-frame clones only, minus some. The repertoire holds roughly 140,000 clones, roughly 88% seen once, with roughly 8% in the top ten. Sequenced input: peripheral blood. The origin of the receptors is a woman aged 60 to 75 with COVID-19, enrolled during active disease. Both conserved end residues are part of each CDR3. Each record gives: CDR3 DNA, CDR3 protein, clone size, J gene, V gene, D gene. A D gene is named only where the DNA matches it firmly. Some rows mark clone size as missing; the rest say once, few, many or name a class of expanded clone.

cdr3_nt: TGTGCCACCAGTGCCACTATTGGGGGCACAGGGGTTTCTCAGCCCCAGCATTTT; cdr3_aa: CATSATIGGTGVSQPQHF; clone_size: .; j_call: TRBJ1-5; v_call: TRBV24-1; d_call: TRBD1
cdr3_nt: TGCGCCAGCAGCTCTGGTCCGGGGGGGAACACTGAAGCTTTCTTT; cdr3_aa: CASSSGPGGNTEAFF; clone_size: .; j_call: TRBJ1-1; v_call: TRBV5-1; d_call: .
cdr3_nt: TGTGCCAGCAGCTTAGACATCACTAACTATGGCTACACCTTC; cdr3_aa: CASSLDITNYGYTF; clone_size: .; j_call: TRBJ1-2; v_call: TRBV7-2; d_call: .
cdr3_nt: TGTGCCAGCAGTTTAGGACAGAAAAATCAGCCCCAGCATTTT; cdr3_aa: CASSLGQKNQPQHF; clone_size: .; j_call: TRBJ1-5; v_call: TRBV28; d_call: .
cdr3_nt: TGTGCCAGCAGCCCCTCGGGGAGGGGAAACTATGGCTACACCTTC; cdr3_aa: CASSPSGRGNYGYTF; clone_size: .; j_call: TRBJ1-2; v_call: TRBV7-3; d_call: .
cdr3_nt: TGCGCCAGCAGCATGGCCGGTGAAAAACTGTTTTTT; cdr3_aa: CASSMAGEKLFF; clone_size: .; j_call: TRBJ1-4; v_call: TRBV5-1; d_call: .
cdr3_nt: TGTGCCAGCAGCCAAGATCTTGTCGAGGGAAGGACCCAGTACTTC; cdr3_aa: CASSQDLVEGRTQYF; clone_size: .; j_call: TRBJ2-5; v_call: TRBV3-1/TRBV3-2; d_call: .
cdr3_nt: TGTGCCAGTAGTACAAACAGGGAACGGGGCACTGAAGCTTTCTTT; cdr3_aa: CASSTNRERGTEAFF; clone_size: .; j_call: TRBJ1-1; v_call: TRBV19; d_call: .
cdr3_nt: TGTGCCAGCAGCCTTGTTGGGACTAGCGGGGGTTTGTACCAAGAGACCCAGTACTTC; cdr3_aa: CASSLVGTSGGLYQETQYF; clone_size: .; j_call: TRBJ2-5; v_call: TRBV4-2; d_call: TRBD2
cdr3_nt: TGTGCCAGCAGCCCGACTAGCTTGTGGGAGACCCAGTACTTC; cdr3_aa: CASSPTSLWETQYF; clone_size: .; j_call: TRBJ2-5; v_call: TRBV2; d_call: TRBD2
cdr3_nt: TGTGCCAGCAGCCCGGGGGGGACTAGCGGCTCCTATGAGCAGTTCTTC; cdr3_aa: CASSPGGTSGSYEQFF; clone_size: few; j_call: TRBJ2-1; v_call: TRBV7-3; d_call: TRBD2
cdr3_nt: TGTGCCAGCATCGCAGGGGGCGGCTACACCTTC; cdr3_aa: CASIAGGGYTF; clone_size: .; j_call: TRBJ1-2; v_call: TRBV6-5; d_call: TRBD1
cdr3_nt: TGCAGCGTCGCGGTGGGACAGGGGAATGAAAAACTGTTTTTT; cdr3_aa: CSVAVGQGNEKLFF; clone_size: .; j_call: TRBJ1-4; v_call: TRBV29-1; d_call: TRBD1
cdr3_nt: TGTGCCAGCAGCTTAAGAGGTGCGATGGAGCAGTACTTC; cdr3_aa: CASSLRGAMEQYF; clone_size: .; j_call: TRBJ2-7; v_call: TRBV11-3; d_call: .
cdr3_nt: TGCAGTGCCCACACTAACTATGGCTACACCTTC; cdr3_aa: CSAHTNYGYTF; clone_size: .; j_call: TRBJ1-2; v_call: TRBV20-1; d_call: .
cdr3_nt: TGTGCCAGCAGCTATACTAGCGGGGGGAAGACAGATACGCAGTATTTT; cdr3_aa: CASSYTSGGKTDTQYF; clone_size: .; j_call: TRBJ2-3; v_call: TRBV11-2; d_call: TRBD2
cdr3_nt: TGCGCCAGCAGTGAGGGGGGGGTAGCGGGGGGTAACAATGAGCAGTTCTTC; cdr3_aa: CASSEGGVAGGNNEQFF; clone_size: .; j_call: TRBJ2-1; v_call: TRBV10-2; d_call: TRBD2
cdr3_nt: TGTGCCAGTTCAGGGGGCGCGACTAATGAAAAACTGTTTTTT; cdr3_aa: CASSGGATNEKLFF; clone_size: .; j_call: TRBJ1-4; v_call: TRBV19; d_call: TRBD1
cdr3_nt: TGTGCCAGCAGCCACCCCCGGGACAGGGTGACAGATACGCAGTATTTT; cdr3_aa: CASSHPRDRVTDTQYF; clone_size: .; j_call: TRBJ2-3; v_call: TRBV6-2/TRBV6-3; d_call: TRBD1
cdr3_nt: TGTGCTAGTGTAGATAGCGGACTGAACCAAGAGACCCAGTACTTC; cdr3_aa: CASVDSGLNQETQYF; clone_size: .; j_call: TRBJ2-5; v_call: TRBV12-5; d_call: .
cdr3_nt: TGTGCCAGCCAAGACAGGGGGATGGATGGCTACACCTTC; cdr3_aa: CASQDRGMDGYTF; clone_size: .; j_call: TRBJ1-2; v_call: TRBV19; d_call: TRBD1
cdr3_nt: TGTGCCAGTAGTTTCCAGGGATTGGGCGAGCAGTACTTC; cdr3_aa: CASSFQGLGEQYF; clone_size: .; j_call: TRBJ2-7; v_call: TRBV19; d_call: .
cdr3_nt: TGTGCCAGCAGCTTGGGGGGGCAGCTTTCGGGACTGTTTTTT; cdr3_aa: CASSLGGQLSGLFF; clone_size: .; j_call: TRBJ1-4; v_call: TRBV5-5; d_call: .
cdr3_nt: TGTGCCAGCAGTCCCCCGGGACAGTCCTACGAGCAGTACTTC; cdr3_aa: CASSPPGQSYEQYF; clone_size: .; j_call: TRBJ2-7; v_call: TRBV6-5; d_call: TRBD1
cdr3_nt: TGTGCCTGCTCGGGGGGAACGCCTTTAGCCAAAAACATTCAGTACTTC; cdr3_aa: CACSGGTPLAKNIQYF; clone_size: .; j_call: TRBJ2-4; v_call: TRBV30; d_call: TRBD2
cdr3_nt: TGTGCCAGCAGTGAGGCTTCTGGGGCCAACGTCCTGACTTTC; cdr3_aa: CASSEASGANVLTF; clone_size: .; j_call: TRBJ2-6; v_call: TRBV25-1; d_call: .
cdr3_nt: TGTGCCAGCAGTTTTCTCTCCGGCGGAACGTACGAGCAGTACTTC; cdr3_aa: CASSFLSGGTYEQYF; clone_size: .; j_call: TRBJ2-7; v_call: TRBV27; d_call: .
cdr3_nt: TGTGCCAGCAGCTTACGCACAGGGGCCTTTGACACTGAAGCTTTCTTT; cdr3_aa: CASSLRTGAFDTEAFF; clone_size: once; j_call: TRBJ1-1; v_call: TRBV7-2; d_call: TRBD1
cdr3_nt: TGTGCCACCAGCAGCGCAGGTGGCTACACCTTC; cdr3_aa: CATSSAGGYTF; clone_size: .; j_call: TRBJ1-2; v_call: TRBV15; d_call: .
cdr3_nt: TGCGCCAGCAGCCAAGATGCAGGGGGCATTGGCTACACCTTC; cdr3_aa: CASSQDAGGIGYTF; clone_size: .; j_call: TRBJ1-2; v_call: TRBV4-1; d_call: TRBD1
cdr3_nt: TGCGCCAGCCGTAGCGGGGGGCCCCCAGATACGCAGTATTTT; cdr3_aa: CASRSGGPPDTQYF; clone_size: .; j_call: TRBJ2-3; v_call: TRBV5-1; d_call: TRBD2
cdr3_nt: TGCGCCAGCAGCCAGGGGAGTTCCTACAATGAGCAGTTCTTC; cdr3_aa: CASSQGSSYNEQFF; clone_size: .; j_call: TRBJ2-1; v_call: TRBV4-1; d_call: .